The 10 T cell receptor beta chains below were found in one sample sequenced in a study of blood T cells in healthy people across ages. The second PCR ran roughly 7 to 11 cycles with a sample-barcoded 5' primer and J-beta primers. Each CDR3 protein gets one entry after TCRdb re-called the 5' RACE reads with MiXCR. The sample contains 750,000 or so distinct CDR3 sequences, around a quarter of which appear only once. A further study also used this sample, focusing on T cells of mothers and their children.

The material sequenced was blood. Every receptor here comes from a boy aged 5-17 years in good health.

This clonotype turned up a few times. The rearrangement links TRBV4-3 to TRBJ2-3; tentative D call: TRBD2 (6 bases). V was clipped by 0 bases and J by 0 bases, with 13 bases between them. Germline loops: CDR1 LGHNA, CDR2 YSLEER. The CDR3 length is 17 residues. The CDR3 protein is CASSQDVWGTSTDTQYF. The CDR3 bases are TGCGCCAGCAGCCAAGACGTGTGGGGGACTAGCACAGATACGCAGTATTTT.

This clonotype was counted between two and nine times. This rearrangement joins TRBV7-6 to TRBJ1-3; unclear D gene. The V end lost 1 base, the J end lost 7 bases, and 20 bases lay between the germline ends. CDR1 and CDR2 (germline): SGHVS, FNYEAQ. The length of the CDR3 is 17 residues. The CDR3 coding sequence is TGTGCCAGCAGCTTAGAGGTTTTGGGCCTGATGGGGAACACCATATATTTT. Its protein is CASSLEVLGLMGNTIYF.

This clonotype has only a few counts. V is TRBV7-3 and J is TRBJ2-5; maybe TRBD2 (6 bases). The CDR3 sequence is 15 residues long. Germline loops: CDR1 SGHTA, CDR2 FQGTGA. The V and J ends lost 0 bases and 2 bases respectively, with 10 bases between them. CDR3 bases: TGTGCCAGCAGCTTAACGGGGACTTTTCAAGAGACCCAGTACTTC. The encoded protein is CASSLTGTFQETQYF.

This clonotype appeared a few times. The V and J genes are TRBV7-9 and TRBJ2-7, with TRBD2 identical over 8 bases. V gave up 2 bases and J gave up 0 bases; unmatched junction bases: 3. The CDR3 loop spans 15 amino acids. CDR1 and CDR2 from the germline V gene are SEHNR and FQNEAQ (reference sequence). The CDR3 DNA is TGTGCCAGCAGCTTAACAGCGGGGGACTCCTACGAGCAGTACTTC. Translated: CASSLTAGDSYEQYF. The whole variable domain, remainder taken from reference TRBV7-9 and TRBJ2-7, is DTGVSQNPRHKITKRGQNVTFRCDPISEHNRLYWYRQTLGQGPEFLTYFQNEAQLEKSRLLSDRFSAERPKGSFSTLEIQRTEQGDSAMYLCASSLTAGDSYEQYFGPGTRLTVT.

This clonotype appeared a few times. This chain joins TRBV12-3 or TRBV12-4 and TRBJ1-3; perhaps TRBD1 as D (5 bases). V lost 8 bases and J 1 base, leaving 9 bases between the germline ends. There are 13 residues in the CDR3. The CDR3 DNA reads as TGTGCCAGCGCAACAGGATCTGGAAACACCATATATTTT. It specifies CASATGSGNTIYF.

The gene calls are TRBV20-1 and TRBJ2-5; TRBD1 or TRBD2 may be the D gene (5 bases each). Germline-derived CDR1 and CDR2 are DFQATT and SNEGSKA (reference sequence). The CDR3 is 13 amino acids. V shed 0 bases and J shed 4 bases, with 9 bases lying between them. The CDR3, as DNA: TGCAGTGCTAGAGATGATGGGGGAGAGACCCAGTACTTC. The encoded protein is CSARDDGGETQYF.

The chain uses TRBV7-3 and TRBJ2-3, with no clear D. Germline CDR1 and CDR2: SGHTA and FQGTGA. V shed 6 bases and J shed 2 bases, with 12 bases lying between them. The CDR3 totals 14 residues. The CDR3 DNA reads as TGTGCCAGCAGTTCGGACGGATACACAGATACGCAGTATTTT. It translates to CASSSDGYTDTQYF.

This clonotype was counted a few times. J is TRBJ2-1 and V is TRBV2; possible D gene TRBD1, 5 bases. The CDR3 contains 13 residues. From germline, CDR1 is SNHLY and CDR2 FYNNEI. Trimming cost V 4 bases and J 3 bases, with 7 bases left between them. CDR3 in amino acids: CASSADNYNEQFF. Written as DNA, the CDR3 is TGTGCCAGCAGTGCGGACAACTACAATGAGCAGTTCTTC.

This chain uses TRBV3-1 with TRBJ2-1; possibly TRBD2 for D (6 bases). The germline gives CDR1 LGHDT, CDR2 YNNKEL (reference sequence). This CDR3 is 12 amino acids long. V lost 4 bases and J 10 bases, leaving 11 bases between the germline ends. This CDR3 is CASSRLVGEQFF. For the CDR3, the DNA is TGTGCCAGCAGCCGACTAGTAGGCGAGCAGTTCTTC.

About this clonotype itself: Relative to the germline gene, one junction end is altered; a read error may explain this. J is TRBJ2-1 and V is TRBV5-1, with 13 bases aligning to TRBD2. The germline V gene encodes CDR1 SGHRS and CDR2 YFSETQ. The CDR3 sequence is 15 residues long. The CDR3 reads CAGSLLTSGRSEQFF. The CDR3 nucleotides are TGCGCCGGCAGCCTCCTGACTAGCGGGAGGTCTGAGCAGTTCTTC.